Each of the 23 T cell receptor beta chains below was sequenced from the same sample in a study of cytomegalovirus exposure and HLA in healthy donors. PCR employed 60 Vbeta and 13 Jbeta primers. Sequencing used immunoSEQ multiplex PCR; TCRdb keeps in-frame clones, though not all of them. This sample has 100,000 to 150,000 clones, with 72% found just once. Sequencing used PBMCs. These receptors came from a man aged 25 to 45 in good health and CMV-seronegative.

V gene TRBV30 combines with J gene TRBJ2-2, with 9 bases aligning to TRBD2. With 0 bases clipped from V and 6 bases from J, the junction kept 5 bases outside the gene matches. The CDR3 totals 15 residues. CDR1 and CDR2 (germline): GTSNPN, SVGIG (reference sequence). The CDR3: CAWSVGRGGPGELFF. In DNA, the CDR3 is TGTGCCTGGAGTGTAGGGCGGGGGGGCCCCGGGGAGCTGTTTTTT.

The genes are TRBV12-5 and TRBJ2-1; perhaps TRBD2 as D (6 bases). The CDR3 is 16 residues long. V lost 7 bases, J lost 1 base, and 17 bases lay in between. Germline-derived CDR1 and CDR2 are LGHNT and FRNRAP. CDR3 DNA: TGTGCTAGTGTCTCCTCCGTCGGGGGTTCCTACAATGAGCAGTTCTTC. Protein sequence: CASVSSVGGSYNEQFF.

V gene TRBV19 combines with J gene TRBJ2-3; maybe TRBD1 (5 bases). The V gene lost 5 bases and the J gene lost 2 bases, with 11 bases spanning the gap. CDR1 LNHDA and CDR2 SQIVND come from the germline V gene (reference sequence). The CDR3 spans 14 residues. The CDR3: CASSVLRDTDTQYF. In DNA, the CDR3 is TGTGCCAGTAGTGTTCTCAGGGACACAGATACGCAGTATTTT.

This chain links TRBV5-4 with TRBJ2-3, with D uncertain. The CDR3 extends over 13 amino acids. V was trimmed by 1 base and J by 5 bases, leaving 8 bases between them. Germline V gene sequence: CDR1 SGHNT, CDR2 YYREEE (reference sequence). This chain's CDR3 is CASSLFYGDTQYF. CDR3 DNA: TGTGCCAGCAGCTTGTTCTATGGAGATACGCAGTATTTT.

This clone was detected only a few times. The chain carries TRBV11-3 and TRBJ2-2, with TRBD2 as a possible D gene (5 bases). CDR3 length: 17 amino acids. V was clipped by 1 base and J by 1 base, with 13 bases between them. Germline V gene lookup returns CDR1 SGHNT and CDR2 YENEEA. CDR3 sequence (DNA): TGTGCCAGCAGCTTAGGCGGGCCGAGCGGGAACACCGGGGAGCTGTTTTTT. Translation gives CASSLGGPSGNTGELFF.

There are a few counts of this clone. The chain has TRBV10-1 and TRBJ2-2; 7 nucleotides align to TRBD1. Germline V gene data show CDR1 as WNHNN and CDR2 as SYGVQD (reference sequence). This CDR3 has 13 amino acids. The V and J ends lost 4 bases and 6 bases, in that order; junction bases with no gene match: 2. The CDR3 DNA reads as TGCGCCAGCAGTGTGACAGGGCCCGGGGAGCTGTTTTTT. Amino acid sequence: CASSVTGPGELFF.

V usage is TRBV5-1 and J usage is TRBJ1-2; D gene ambiguous. CDR1 is SGHRS and CDR2 is YFSETQ in the germline V gene. With 1 base removed from V and 3 bases from J, the gap between germline ends came to 4 bases. CDR3 size: 12 residues. The CDR3 is CASSLTDYGYTF. In nucleotides, the CDR3 is TGCGCCAGCAGCTTGACGGACTATGGCTACACCTTC. Together with reference TRBV5-1 and TRBJ1-2, the CDR3 gives the full variable domain: KAGVTQTPRYLIKTRGQQVTLSCSPISGHRSVSWYQQTPGQGLQFLFEYFSETQRNKGNFPGRFSGRQFSNSRSEMNVSTLELGDSALYLCASSLTDYGYTFGSGTRLTVV.

This rearrangement joins TRBV13 to TRBJ1-1; D gene uncertain. Germline values: CDR1 PRHDT, CDR2 FYEKMQ (reference sequence). CDR3 length: 14 amino acids. The V and J ends lost 5 bases and 1 base respectively, with 11 bases between them. The CDR3: CASSPPSGNTEAFF. Here the CDR3 DNA reads TGTGCCAGCAGCCCCCCTTCGGGGAACACTGAAGCTTTCTTT.

The rearrangement links TRBV15 to TRBJ2-3; D gene ambiguous. Germline CDR1 and CDR2: LNHNV and YYDKDF (reference sequence). The CDR3 consists of 12 residues. V was shortened by 3 bases and J by 6 bases, with 7 bases between the two germline ends. This CDR3 is CATSRSEDTQYF. The CDR3 region has the DNA TGTGCCACCAGCAGGTCTGAGGATACGCAGTATTTT.

J is TRBJ1-5 and V is TRBV2; 8 bases are a match to TRBD1. Germline CDR1 reads SNHLY; CDR2 reads FYNNEI. The CDR3 has 19 residues. Trimming took 5 bases from V and 2 from J; bases not matched to a gene: 17. The CDR3 DNA sequence: TGTGCCAGCAGTCCAAACCCAAGGACAGGGAGTAGGGGCAATCAGCCCCAGCATTTT. This codes for CASSPNPRTGSRGNQPQHF.

The V call is TRBV5-1, the J call TRBJ2-5; TRBD1 matches at 7 bases. Trimming cost V 1 base and J 2 bases; bases outside gene matches: 5. Per the germline V gene, CDR1 is SGHRS and CDR2 is YFSETQ. The CDR3 is 15 amino acids. The CDR3 nucleotides read TGCGCCAGCAGCTTGTGGGGACAGATACAAGAGACCCAGTACTTC. It encodes CASSLWGQIQETQYF.

The rearrangement uses TRBV19 and TRBJ2-1; 12 nucleotides agree with TRBD2. Unmatched junction bases numbered 5, after V lost 6 bases and J lost 5 bases. CDR1 LNHDA and CDR2 SQIVND come from the germline V gene (reference sequence). The CDR3 sequence is 15 residues long. The CDR3 is CASRGRTSGDNEQFF. DNA for the CDR3: TGTGCCAGTAGGGGGCGGACTAGCGGGGACAATGAGCAGTTCTTC.

This chain connects TRBV27 to TRBJ2-3; TRBD2 aligns across 7 bases. Germline V CDR1 and CDR2: MNHEY, SMNVEV (reference sequence). After removal of 3 bases from V and 1 base from J, the junction contained 7 bases not matched to a gene. CDR3 length: 16 residues. The CDR3 DNA sequence: TGTGCCAGCAGTTTGTCGGCGGGGGTCGGCACAGATACGCAGTATTTT. Protein sequence: CASSLSAGVGTDTQYF.

J is TRBJ2-5 and V is TRBV7-7; D is possibly TRBD2 (5 bases). The V end lost 5 bases, the J end lost 2 bases, and 15 bases lay between the germline ends. This CDR3 is 15 amino acids long. CDR1 and CDR2 (germline): SSHAT, FNYEAQ (reference sequence). CDR3 in DNA: TGTGCCAGCAGCCCGGGGTTCGGGTGGCAAGAGACCCAGTACTTC. This translates into CASSPGFGWQETQYF.

The gene calls are TRBV27 and TRBJ2-5, with D perhaps TRBD1 (6 bases). Looked up from germline, CDR1 is MNHEY and CDR2 is SMNVEV (reference sequence). The CDR3 has 14 amino acids. Deletions cut 6 bases from V and 0 bases from J, with 11 bases between. CDR3 in DNA: TGTGCCAGCAGGAGCCGGGACAACCAAGAGACCCAGTACTTC. This codes for CASRSRDNQETQYF.

The chain uses TRBV7-9 and TRBJ2-7; TRBD2 aligns across 7 bases. Germline values: CDR1 SEHNR, CDR2 FQNEAQ (reference sequence). J lost 2 bases, V lost 5 bases, and 6 bases had no gene match. The length of the CDR3 is 14 residues. CDR3: CASSRFGGAYEQYF. The CDR3 nucleotides read TGTGCCAGCAGCCGTTTTGGGGGGGCCTACGAGCAGTACTTC.

The chain is built from TRBV7-2 and TRBJ2-3; tentatively, D is TRBD2 (6 bases). V was shortened by 5 bases and J by 4 bases, with 16 bases between the two germline ends. This CDR3 is 15 amino acids long. Germline V gene data show CDR1 as SGHTA and CDR2 as FQGNSA. The CDR3 sequence is CASSPRDSEADTQYF. The CDR3 DNA reads TGTGCCAGCAGCCCCAGGGACTCCGAGGCAGATACGCAGTATTTT. Full variable domain (missing parts from reference TRBV7-2 and TRBJ2-3): GAGVSQSPSNKVTEKGKDVELRCDPISGHTALYWYRQSLGQGLEFLIYFQGNSAPDKSGLPSDRFSAERTGGSVSTLTIQRTQQEDSAVYLCASSPRDSEADTQYFGPGTRLTVL.

This clone came up a few times. The J gene is TRBJ2-3, the V gene TRBV6-5; 8 bases fit TRBD2. The CDR3 contains 15 residues. Trimming at V came to 6 bases and at J to 0 bases, leaving 5 bases not matched to a gene. Germline assignment: CDR1 MNHEY and CDR2 SVGAGI. In DNA, the CDR3 is TGTGCCAGCAGAAATAGCGGGGCTAGCACAGATACGCAGTATTTT. Translation: CASRNSGASTDTQYF.

The chain carries TRBV13 and TRBJ2-2, with a tentative D call TRBD1 (6 bases). Germline lookup yields CDR1 PRHDT and CDR2 FYEKMQ (reference sequence). The CDR3 spans 14 residues. V was shortened by 5 bases and J by 1 base, with 8 bases between the two germline ends. CDR3 DNA sequence: TGTGCCAGCAGCCCCAGGGGGAACACCGGGGAGCTGTTTTTT. It codes for CASSPRGNTGELFF.

The V and J genes are TRBV7-3 and TRBJ2-3, with D uncertain. Trimming removed 3 bases at V and 6 bases at J, with 10 bases between. Germline V gives CDR1 SGHTA, CDR2 FQGTGA. The CDR3 runs 13 residues. The CDR3 here is CASSFRLRDTQYF. CDR3 nucleotides: TGTGCCAGCAGCTTTCGGCTCAGGGATACGCAGTATTTT.

The chain carries TRBV7-2 and TRBJ1-2; tentative D call: TRBD1 (6 bases). This CDR3 is built from 12 residues. V gave up 2 bases and J gave up 9 bases, with 10 bases separating them. CDR1 and CDR2 (germline): SGHTA, FQGNSA. DNA for the CDR3: TGTGCCAGCAGCTTAACAGGGTATCGCTACACCTTC. Translating gives CASSLTGYRYTF.

The chain recombines TRBV6-1 with TRBJ1-5, with D possibly matching TRBD1 (6 bases). This CDR3 has 13 residues. Germline lookup yields CDR1 MNHNS and CDR2 SASEGT. V gave up 8 bases and J gave up 0 bases, with 8 bases separating them. The CDR3 loop reads CASLQGSNQPQHF. In DNA form, the CDR3 reads TGTGCCAGCTTACAGGGTAGCAATCAGCCCCAGCATTTT.

CDR3 in DNA: TGTGCCACCAGCAGAGGTCGCTCCGGAGGTTCCTACGAGCAGTACTTC. It is translated as CATSRGRSGGSYEQYF. The chain is built from TRBV15 and TRBJ2-7, with D tentatively TRBD2 (5 bases). This CDR3 contains 16 residues. V was pared by 1 base and J by 1 base, with 14 bases between. Germline assignment: CDR1 LNHNV and CDR2 YYDKDF (reference sequence).